Given below is one T cell receptor (beta chain) in context. CDR1 is SQVTM, CDR2 ANQGSEA, per germline. Trimming stripped 7 bases from V and 4 bases from J, with 11 bases between. This CDR3 region has 12 residues. The sample is drawn from a study of neoadjuvant anti-PD-1 for oral cavity cancer. Overall study context: Around day 43, patients without progression received a fourth nivolumab dose before surgery.

The table came from immunoSEQ multiplex PCR; TCRdb's copy has only in-frame clones and leaves some out. The top ten clones hold 3.1% of a sample with tens of thousands of clones, under 85% of them seen once. The sequencing here drew on PBMCs, taken before nivolumab (anti-PD-1) treatment. The TCR comes from a person aged 40 to 85 with oral cavity squamous cell carcinoma. The J gene is TRBJ2-1, the V gene TRBV29-1, with D possibly being TRBD2 (5 bases). The CDR3 nucleotides read TGCAGCGGCGAGCGAGGGTACAATGAGCAGTTCTTC. The encoded protein is CSGERGYNEQFF.